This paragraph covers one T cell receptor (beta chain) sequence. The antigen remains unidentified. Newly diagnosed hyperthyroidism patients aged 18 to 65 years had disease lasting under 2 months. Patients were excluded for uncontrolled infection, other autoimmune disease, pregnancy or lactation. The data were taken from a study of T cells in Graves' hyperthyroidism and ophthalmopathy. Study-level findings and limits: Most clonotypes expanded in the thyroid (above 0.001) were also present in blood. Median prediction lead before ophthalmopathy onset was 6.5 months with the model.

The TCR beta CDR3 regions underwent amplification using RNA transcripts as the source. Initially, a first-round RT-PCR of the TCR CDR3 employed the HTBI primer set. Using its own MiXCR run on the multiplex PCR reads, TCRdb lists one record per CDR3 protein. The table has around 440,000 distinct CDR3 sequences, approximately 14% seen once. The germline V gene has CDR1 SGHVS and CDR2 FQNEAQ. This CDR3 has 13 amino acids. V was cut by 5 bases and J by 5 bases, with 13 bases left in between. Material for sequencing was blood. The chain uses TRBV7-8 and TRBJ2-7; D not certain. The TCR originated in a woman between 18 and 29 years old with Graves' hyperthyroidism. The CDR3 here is CASSPRIGDEQYF. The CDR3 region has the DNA TGTGCCAGCAGCCCCAGGATCGGCGACGAGCAGTACTTC.